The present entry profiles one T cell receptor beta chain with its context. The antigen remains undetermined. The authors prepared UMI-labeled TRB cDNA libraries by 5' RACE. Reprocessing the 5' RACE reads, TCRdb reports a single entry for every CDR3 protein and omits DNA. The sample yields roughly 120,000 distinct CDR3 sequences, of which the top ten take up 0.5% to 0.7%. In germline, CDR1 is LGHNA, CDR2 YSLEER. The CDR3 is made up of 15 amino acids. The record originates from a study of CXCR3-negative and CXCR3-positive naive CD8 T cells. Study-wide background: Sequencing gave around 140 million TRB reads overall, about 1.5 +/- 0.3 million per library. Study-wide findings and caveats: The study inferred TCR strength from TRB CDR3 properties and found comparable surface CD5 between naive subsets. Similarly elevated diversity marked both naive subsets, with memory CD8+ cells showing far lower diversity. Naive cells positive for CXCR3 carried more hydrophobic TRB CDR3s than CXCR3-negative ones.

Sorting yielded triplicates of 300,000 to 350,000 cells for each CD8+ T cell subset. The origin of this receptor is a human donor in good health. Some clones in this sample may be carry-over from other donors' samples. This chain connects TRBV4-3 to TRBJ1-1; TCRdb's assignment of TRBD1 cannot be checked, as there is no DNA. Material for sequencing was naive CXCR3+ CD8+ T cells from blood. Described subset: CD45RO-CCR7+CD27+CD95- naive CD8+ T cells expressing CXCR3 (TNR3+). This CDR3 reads CASSQDPGLNTEAFF.